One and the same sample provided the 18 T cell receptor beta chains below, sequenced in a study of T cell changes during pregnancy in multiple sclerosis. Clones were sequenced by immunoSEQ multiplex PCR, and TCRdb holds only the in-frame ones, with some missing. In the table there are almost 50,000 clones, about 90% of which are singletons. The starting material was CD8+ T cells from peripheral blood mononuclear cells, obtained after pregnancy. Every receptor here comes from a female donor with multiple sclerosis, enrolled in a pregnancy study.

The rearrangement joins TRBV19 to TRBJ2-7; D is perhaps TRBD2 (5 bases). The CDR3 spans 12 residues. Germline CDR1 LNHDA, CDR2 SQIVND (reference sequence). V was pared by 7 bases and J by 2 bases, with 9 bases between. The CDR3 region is CASNPGTYEQYF. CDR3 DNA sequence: TGTGCCAGTAACCCGGGAACCTACGAGCAGTACTTC.

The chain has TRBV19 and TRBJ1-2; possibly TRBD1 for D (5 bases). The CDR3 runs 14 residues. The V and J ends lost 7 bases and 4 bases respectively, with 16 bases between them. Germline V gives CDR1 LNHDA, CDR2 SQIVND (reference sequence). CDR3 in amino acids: CASNGGGPSYGYTF. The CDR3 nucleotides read TGTGCCAGTAACGGGGGAGGACCGTCCTATGGCTACACCTTC.

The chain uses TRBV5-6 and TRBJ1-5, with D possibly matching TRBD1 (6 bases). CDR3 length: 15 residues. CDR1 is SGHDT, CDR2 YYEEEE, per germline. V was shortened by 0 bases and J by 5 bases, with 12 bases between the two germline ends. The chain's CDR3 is CASSLDREFDQPQHF. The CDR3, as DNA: TGTGCCAGCAGCTTGGACAGGGAATTCGATCAGCCCCAGCATTTT.

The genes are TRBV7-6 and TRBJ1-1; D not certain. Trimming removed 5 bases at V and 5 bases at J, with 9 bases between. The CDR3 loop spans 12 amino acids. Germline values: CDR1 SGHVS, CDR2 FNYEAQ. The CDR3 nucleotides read TGTGCCAGCAGCCCGGGAGAGACTGAAGCTTTCTTT. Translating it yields CASSPGETEAFF.

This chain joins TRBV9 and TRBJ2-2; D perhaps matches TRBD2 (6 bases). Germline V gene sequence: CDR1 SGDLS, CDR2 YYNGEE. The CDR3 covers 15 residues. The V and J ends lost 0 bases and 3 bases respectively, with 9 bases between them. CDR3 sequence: CASSVVGGDTGELFF. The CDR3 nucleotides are TGTGCCAGCAGCGTAGTAGGCGGGGACACCGGGGAGCTGTTTTTT.

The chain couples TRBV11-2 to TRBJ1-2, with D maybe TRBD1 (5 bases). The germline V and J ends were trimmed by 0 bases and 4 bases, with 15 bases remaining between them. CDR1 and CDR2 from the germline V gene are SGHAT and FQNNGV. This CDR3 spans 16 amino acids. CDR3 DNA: TGTGCCAGCAGCTTAGATATGCTCCAGGGTGCCTATGGCTACACCTTC. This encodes CASSLDMLQGAYGYTF.

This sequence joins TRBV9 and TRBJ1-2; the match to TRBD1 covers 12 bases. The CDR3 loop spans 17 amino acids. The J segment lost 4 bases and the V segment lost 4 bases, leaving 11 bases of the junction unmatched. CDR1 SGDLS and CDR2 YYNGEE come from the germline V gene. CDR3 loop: CASSQPEGTGGGYGYTF. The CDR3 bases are TGTGCCAGCAGCCAACCAGAGGGGACAGGGGGCGGCTATGGCTACACCTTC.

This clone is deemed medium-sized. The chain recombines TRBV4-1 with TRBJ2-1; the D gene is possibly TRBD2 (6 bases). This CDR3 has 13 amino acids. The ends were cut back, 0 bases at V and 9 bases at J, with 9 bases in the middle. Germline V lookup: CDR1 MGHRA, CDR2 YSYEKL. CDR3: CASSQERGREQFF. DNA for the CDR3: TGCGCCAGCAGCCAAGAGCGGGGACGTGAGCAGTTCTTC.

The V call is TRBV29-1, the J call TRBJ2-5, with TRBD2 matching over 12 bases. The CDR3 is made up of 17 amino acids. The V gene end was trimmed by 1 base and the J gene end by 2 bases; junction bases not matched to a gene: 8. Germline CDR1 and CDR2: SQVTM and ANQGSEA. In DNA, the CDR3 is TGCAGCGTTGAAGTATACGGACTAGCGGGGCTTCAAGAGACCCAGTACTTC. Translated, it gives CSVEVYGLAGLQETQYF.

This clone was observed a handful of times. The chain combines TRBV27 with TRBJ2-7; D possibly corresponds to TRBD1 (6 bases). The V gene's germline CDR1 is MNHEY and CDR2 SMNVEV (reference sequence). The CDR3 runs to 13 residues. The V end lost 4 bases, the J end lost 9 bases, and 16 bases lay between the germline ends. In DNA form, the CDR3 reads TGTGCCAGCAGTTCACCAACAGGGTCTGGGCAGTACTTC. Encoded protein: CASSSPTGSGQYF.

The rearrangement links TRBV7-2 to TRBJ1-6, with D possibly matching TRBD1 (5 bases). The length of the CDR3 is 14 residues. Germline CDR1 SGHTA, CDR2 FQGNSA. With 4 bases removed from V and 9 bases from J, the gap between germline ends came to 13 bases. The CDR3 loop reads CASSWGGYGSPLHF. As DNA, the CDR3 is TGTGCCAGCAGCTGGGGGGGATACGGTTCACCCCTCCACTTT.

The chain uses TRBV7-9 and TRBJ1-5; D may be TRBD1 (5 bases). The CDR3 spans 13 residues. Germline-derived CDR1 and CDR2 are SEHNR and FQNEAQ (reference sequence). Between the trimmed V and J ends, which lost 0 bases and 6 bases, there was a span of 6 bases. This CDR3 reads CASSLAGGQPQHF. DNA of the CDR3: TGTGCCAGCAGCTTAGCCGGGGGTCAGCCCCAGCATTTT.

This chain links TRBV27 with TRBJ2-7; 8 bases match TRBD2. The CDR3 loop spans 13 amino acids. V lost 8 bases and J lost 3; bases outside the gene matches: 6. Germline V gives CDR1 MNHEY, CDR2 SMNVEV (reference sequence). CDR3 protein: CASAGGDIYEQYF. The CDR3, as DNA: TGTGCCAGCGCCGGGGGGGACATCTACGAGCAGTACTTC.

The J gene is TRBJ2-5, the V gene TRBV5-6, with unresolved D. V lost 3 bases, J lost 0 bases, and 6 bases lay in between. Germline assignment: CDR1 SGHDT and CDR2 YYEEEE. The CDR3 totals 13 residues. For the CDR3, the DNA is TGTGCCAGCAGCTGGCAGGACCAAGAGACCCAGTACTTC. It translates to CASSWQDQETQYF.

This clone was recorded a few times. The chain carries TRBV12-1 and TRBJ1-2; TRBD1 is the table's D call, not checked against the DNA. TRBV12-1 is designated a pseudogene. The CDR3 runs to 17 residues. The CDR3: CASSCPGQPSDDSGYTF. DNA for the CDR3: TGTGCCAGCAGCTGTCCGGGACAGCCATCGGACGACAGTGGCTACACCTTC.

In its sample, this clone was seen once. The CDR3: CAGNPAGGAGETQYF. DNA for the CDR3: TGTGCCGGGAACCCGGCAGGGGGAGCGGGAGAGACCCAGTACTTC. The chain has TRBV30 and TRBJ2-5; D perhaps matches TRBD1 (7 bases). This CDR3 has 15 residues. Germline V CDR1 and CDR2: GTSNPN, SVGIG (reference sequence). V was clipped by 8 bases and J by 4 bases, with 23 bases between them.

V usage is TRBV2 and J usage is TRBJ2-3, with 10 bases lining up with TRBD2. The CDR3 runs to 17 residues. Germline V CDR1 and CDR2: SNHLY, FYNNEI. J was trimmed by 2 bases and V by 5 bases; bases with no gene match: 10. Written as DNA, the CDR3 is TGTGCCAGCAGTCGGCCTAGCGGGGGAGATAACACAGATACGCAGTATTTT. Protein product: CASSRPSGGDNTDTQYF.

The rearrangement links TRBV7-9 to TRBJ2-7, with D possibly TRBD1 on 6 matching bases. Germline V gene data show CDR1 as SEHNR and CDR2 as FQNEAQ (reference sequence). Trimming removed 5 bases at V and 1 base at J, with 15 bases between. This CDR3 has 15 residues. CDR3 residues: CASSRPTTGSYEQYF. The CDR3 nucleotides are TGTGCCAGCAGCCGCCCAACGACAGGTTCCTACGAGCAGTACTTC. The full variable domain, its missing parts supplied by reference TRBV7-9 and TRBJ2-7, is DTGVSQNPRHKITKRGQNVTFRCDPISEHNRLYWYRQTLGQGPEFLTYFQNEAQLEKSRLLSDRFSAERPKGSFSTLEIQRTEQGDSAMYLCASSRPTTGSYEQYFGPGTRLTVT.